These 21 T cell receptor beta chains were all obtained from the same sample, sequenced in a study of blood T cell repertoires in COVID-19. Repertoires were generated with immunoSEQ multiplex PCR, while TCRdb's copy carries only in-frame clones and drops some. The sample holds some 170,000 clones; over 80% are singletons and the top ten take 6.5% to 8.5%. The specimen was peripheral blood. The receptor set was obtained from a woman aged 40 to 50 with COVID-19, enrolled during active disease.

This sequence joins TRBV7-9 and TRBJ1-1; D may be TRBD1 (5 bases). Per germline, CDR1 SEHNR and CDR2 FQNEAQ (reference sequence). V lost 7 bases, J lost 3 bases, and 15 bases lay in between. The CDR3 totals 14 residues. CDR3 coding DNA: TGTGCCAGCACCATAGGGGATTTGGACACTGAAGCTTTCTTT. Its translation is CASTIGDLDTEAFF.

The CDR3 region has the DNA TGTGCCAGCAGCCACGTTGAGGGGGCCCTTATGGCCCAGCATTTT. It codes for CASSHVEGALMAQHF. The J gene is TRBJ1-5, the V gene TRBV7-9; 7 bases agree with TRBD1. This CDR3 region has 15 residues. CDR1 is SEHNR, CDR2 FQNEAQ, per germline (reference sequence). V was pared by 5 bases and J by 11 bases, with 15 bases of the junction left unmatched.

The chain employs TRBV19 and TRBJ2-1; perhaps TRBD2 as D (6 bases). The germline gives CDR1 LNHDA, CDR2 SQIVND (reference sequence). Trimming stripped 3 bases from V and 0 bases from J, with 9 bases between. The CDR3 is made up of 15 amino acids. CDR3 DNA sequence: TGTGCCAGTAGTATTGCGGGGAGCTCCTACAATGAGCAGTTCTTC. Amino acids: CASSIAGSSYNEQFF.

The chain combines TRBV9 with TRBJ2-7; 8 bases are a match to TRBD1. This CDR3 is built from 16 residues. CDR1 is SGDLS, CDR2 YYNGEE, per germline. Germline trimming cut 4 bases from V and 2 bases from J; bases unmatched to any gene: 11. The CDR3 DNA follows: TGTGCCAGCAGCCCCAGCCAGGGGGCCTTGACCTACGAGCAGTACTTC. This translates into CASSPSQGALTYEQYF.

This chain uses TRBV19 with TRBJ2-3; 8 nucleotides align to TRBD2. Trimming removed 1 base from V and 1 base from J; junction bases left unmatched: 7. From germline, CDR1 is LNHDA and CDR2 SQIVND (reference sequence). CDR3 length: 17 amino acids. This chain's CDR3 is CASSIGTGGGRTDTQYF. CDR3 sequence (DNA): TGTGCCAGTAGTATAGGCACCGGGGGGGGGCGCACAGATACGCAGTATTTT.

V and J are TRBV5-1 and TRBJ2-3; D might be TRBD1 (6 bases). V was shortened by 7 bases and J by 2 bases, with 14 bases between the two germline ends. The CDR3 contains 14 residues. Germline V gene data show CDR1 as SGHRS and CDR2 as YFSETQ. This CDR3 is CASEGGANTDTQYF. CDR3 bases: TGCGCCAGCGAAGGGGGAGCAAACACAGATACGCAGTATTTT.

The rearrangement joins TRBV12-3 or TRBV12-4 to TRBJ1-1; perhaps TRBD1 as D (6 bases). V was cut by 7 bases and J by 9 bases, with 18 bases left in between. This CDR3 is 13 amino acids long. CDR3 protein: CASNRDGDNKAFF. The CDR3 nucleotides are TGTGCCAGCAATCGGGATGGGGACAATAAAGCTTTCTTT.

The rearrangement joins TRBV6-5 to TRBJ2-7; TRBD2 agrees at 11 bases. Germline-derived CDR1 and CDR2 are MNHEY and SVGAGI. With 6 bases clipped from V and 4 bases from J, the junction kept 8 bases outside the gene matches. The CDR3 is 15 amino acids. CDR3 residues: CASSLAVAGGYEQYF. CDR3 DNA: TGTGCCAGCAGCCTCGCGGTAGCGGGAGGGTACGAGCAGTACTTC.

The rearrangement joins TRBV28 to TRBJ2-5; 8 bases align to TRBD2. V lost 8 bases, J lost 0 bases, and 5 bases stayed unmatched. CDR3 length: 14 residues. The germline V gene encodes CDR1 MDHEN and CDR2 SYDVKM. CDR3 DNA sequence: TGTGCCAGCCGAGAACTAGCGGACCAAGAGACCCAGTACTTC. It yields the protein CASRELADQETQYF.

The CDR3 region has the DNA TGTGCCAGCAGCGTGCCCCGGGACACCGATCAGCCCCAGCATTTT. Amino acids: CASSVPRDTDQPQHF. The rearrangement joins TRBV5-7 to TRBJ1-5, with D tentatively TRBD1 (6 bases). TRBV5-7 is noted as an ORF with a role that remains uncertain. The CDR3 has 15 amino acids. V lost 4 bases and J 5 bases, leaving 16 bases between the germline ends.

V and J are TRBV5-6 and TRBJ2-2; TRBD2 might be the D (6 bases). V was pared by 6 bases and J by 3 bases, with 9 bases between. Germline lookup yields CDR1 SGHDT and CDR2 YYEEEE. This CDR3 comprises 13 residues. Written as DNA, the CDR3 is TGTGCCAGCACGGACTATTACACCGGGGAGCTGTTTTTT. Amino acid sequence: CASTDYYTGELFF.

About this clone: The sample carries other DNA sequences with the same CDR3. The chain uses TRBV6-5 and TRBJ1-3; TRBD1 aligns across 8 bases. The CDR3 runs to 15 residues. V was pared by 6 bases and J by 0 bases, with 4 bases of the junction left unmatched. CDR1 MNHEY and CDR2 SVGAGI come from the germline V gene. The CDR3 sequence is CASSSDRGSGNTIYF. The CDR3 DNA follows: TGTGCCAGCAGCTCCGACAGGGGCTCTGGAAACACCATATATTTT.

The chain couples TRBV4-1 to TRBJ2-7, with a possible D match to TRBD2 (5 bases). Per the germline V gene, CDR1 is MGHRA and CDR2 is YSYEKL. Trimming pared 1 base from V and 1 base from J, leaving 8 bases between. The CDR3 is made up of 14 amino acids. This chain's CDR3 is CASSQAEDSYEQYF. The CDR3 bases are TGCGCCAGCAGCCAAGCGGAGGATTCCTACGAGCAGTACTTC.

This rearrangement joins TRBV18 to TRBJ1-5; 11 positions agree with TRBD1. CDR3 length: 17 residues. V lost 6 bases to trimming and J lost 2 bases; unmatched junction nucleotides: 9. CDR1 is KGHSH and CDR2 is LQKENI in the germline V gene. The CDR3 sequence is CASSSGTGGLGNQPQHF. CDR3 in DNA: TGTGCCAGCTCTTCCGGGACAGGGGGTCTGGGCAATCAGCCCCAGCATTTT.

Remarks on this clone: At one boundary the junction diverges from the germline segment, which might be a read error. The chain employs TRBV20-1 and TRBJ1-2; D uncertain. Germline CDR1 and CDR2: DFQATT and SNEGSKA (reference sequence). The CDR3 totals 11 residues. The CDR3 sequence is CSARDLRRENF. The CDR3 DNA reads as TGCAGTGCTAGAGACCTCCGACGGGAGAACTTC.

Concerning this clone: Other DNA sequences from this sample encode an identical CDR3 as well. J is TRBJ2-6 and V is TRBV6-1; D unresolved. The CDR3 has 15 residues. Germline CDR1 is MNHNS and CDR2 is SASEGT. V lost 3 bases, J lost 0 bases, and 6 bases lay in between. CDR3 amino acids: CASSEPGSGANVLTF. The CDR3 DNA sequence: TGTGCCAGCAGTGAGCCGGGCTCTGGGGCCAACGTCCTGACTTTC.

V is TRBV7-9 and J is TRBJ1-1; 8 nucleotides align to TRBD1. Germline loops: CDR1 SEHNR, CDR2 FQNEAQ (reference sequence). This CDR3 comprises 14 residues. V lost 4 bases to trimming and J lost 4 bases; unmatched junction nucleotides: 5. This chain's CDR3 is CASSSRTGSTEAFF. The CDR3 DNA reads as TGTGCCAGCAGCTCCCGGACAGGGAGCACTGAAGCTTTCTTT.

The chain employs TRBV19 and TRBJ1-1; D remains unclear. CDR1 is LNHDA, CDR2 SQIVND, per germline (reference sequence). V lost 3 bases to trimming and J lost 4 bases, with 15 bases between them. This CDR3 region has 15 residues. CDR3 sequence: CASSITGDFATEAFF. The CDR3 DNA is TGTGCCAGTAGTATTACGGGAGACTTTGCCACTGAAGCTTTCTTT.

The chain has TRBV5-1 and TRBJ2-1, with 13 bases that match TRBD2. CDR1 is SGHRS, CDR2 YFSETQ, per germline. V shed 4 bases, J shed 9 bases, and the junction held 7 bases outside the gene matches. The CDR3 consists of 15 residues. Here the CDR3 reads CASSPTSGGLLEQFF. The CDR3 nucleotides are TGCGCCAGCAGCCCGACTAGCGGGGGGCTTCTTGAGCAGTTCTTC.

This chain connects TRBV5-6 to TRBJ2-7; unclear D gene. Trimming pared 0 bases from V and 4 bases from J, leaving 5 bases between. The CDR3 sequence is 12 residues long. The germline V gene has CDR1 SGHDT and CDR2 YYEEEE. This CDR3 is CASSLARYEQYF. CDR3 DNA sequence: TGTGCCAGCAGCTTGGCGAGGTACGAGCAGTACTTC. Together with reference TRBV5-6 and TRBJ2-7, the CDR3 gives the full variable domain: DAGVTQSPTHLIKTRGQQVTLRCSPKSGHDTVSWYQQALGQGPQFIFQYYEEEERQRGNFPDRFSGHQFPNYSSELNVNALLLGDSALYLCASSLARYEQYFGPGTRLTVT.

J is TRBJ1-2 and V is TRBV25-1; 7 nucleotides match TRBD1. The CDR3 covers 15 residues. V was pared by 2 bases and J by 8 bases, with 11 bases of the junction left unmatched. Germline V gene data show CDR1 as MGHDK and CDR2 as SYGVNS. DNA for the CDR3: TGTGCCAGCAGTGAACCCGGGACAGCCTTAAGCGGCTACACCTTC. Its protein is CASSEPGTALSGYTF.